This TCR beta chain appears in the sequencing data of a study of OX40 agonist ivuxolimab in advanced cancers. Study-wide context: People in dose escalation had one of these cancers: hepatocellular carcinoma, melanoma, renal cell or head and neck cancer.

Using immunoSEQ multiplex PCR, the repertoire was profiled, and TCRdb retains in-frame clones only, with some absent. This sample carries approximately 60,000 clones, around three quarters of them seen once, and the ten largest clones take 5.5% to 7%. Germline V lookup: CDR1 LGHNA, CDR2 YSLEER. V was clipped by 0 bases and J by 7 bases, with 12 bases between them. The CDR3 covers 15 residues. This TCR came from an adult with an advanced solid tumor such as melanoma, head and neck, liver or kidney cancer. The starting material was CD4+ or CD8+ T cells sorted from blood, obtained in a trial of the OX40 agonist ivuxolimab. V gene TRBV4-3 combines with J gene TRBJ1-4; D unclear. CDR3 coding DNA: TGCGCCAGCAGCCAAGAACTCGGGCAGACTGAAAAACTGTTTTTT. Translation: CASSQELGQTEKLFF.